One and the same sample provided the 13 T cell receptor beta chains below, sequenced in a study of CD8+CD57+ T cells in acquired aplastic anemia (dated by TCRdb to 2016 to 2019). Patients chosen for sequencing had shown expansion of CD8+CD57+ cells by flow cytometry. Data came from an Illumina HiSeq 2000. Profiling of TCR beta VDJ combinations and CDR3 sequences used genomic DNA as the template. TCRdb reran the public reads through fastp at Q25 and MiXCR, keeping productive beta chains. Merged by CDR3 protein, the rows form single entries marked with the most common genes and DNA. This sample gives 200,000 to 250,000 distinct CDR3 sequences in total; roughly two thirds of them show up just once. About 60% of the sample lies in the top ten. Sequenced sample: sorted CD4+, CD8+, or CD8+CD57+ T cells (not recorded which) from PBMCs. The source of these receptors is a human donor with aplastic anemia.

This clonotype appeared many times. This chain connects TRBV7-9 to TRBJ1-3; 10 positions match TRBD1. Unmatched junction bases numbered 13, after V lost 5 bases and J lost 9 bases. Germline-derived CDR1 and CDR2 are SEHNR and FQNEAQ (reference sequence). This CDR3 has 16 residues. The DNA for the CDR3 is TGTGCCAGCAGCCGGACCGGGACAGGGGTTAGTGGCACCATATATTTT. It codes for CASSRTGTGVSGTIYF.

V usage is TRBV24-1 and J usage is TRBJ2-3; 7 nucleotides agree with TRBD2. With V trimmed by 5 bases and J by 3 bases, 7 bases remained unmatched. Germline lookup yields CDR1 KGHDR and CDR2 SFDVKD. The CDR3 length is 15 residues. The CDR3: CATSGRGDPTDTQYF. The CDR3 region has the DNA TGTGCCACCAGTGGCCGGGGGGATCCGACAGATACGCAGTATTTT.

The V gene is TRBV20-1, the J gene TRBJ1-5, with D possibly matching TRBD1 (6 bases). Trimming removed 4 bases at V and 7 bases at J, with 17 bases between. CDR3 size: 14 residues. The germline CDR1 and CDR2 sequences are DFQATT and SNEGSKA (reference sequence). The CDR3 DNA reads TGCAGTGCTACCAGATCCCAGGGGCTGCAGCCCCAGCATTTT. Translating gives CSATRSQGLQPQHF.

A few counts support this clonotype. The genes are TRBV12-3 or TRBV12-4 and TRBJ2-7; the match to TRBD2 covers 8 bases. The CDR3 is 13 amino acids. The V gene end was trimmed by 6 bases and the J gene end by 6 bases; junction bases not matched to a gene: 7. CDR3 sequence (DNA): TGTGCCAGCAGATTCGGGGGGGCCGGCGAGCAGTACTTC. Translated, it gives CASRFGGAGEQYF.

This clonotype has just a few counts. This chain joins TRBV7-2 and TRBJ2-7, with 8 bases identical to TRBD1. Germline loops: CDR1 SGHTA, CDR2 FQGNSA. Trimming at V came to 1 base and at J to 4 bases, leaving 9 bases not matched to a gene. CDR3 length equals 16 residues. The CDR3 sequence: CASSLVHQGAFYEQYF. As DNA, the CDR3 is TGTGCCAGCAGCTTAGTCCATCAGGGGGCTTTTTACGAGCAGTACTTC. The full variable domain, completed using reference TRBV7-2 and TRBJ2-7, is GAGVSQSPSNKVTEKGKDVELRCDPISGHTALYWYRQSLGQGLEFLIYFQGNSAPDKSGLPSDRFSAERTGGSVSTLTIQRTQQEDSAVYLCASSLVHQGAFYEQYFGPGTRLTVT.

The chain links TRBV19 to TRBJ1-4; 10 bases align to TRBD1. Germline V gene lookup returns CDR1 LNHDA and CDR2 SQIVND (reference sequence). V dropped 4 bases and J dropped 8; count of bases not matched to a gene: 10. There are 16 residues in the CDR3. CDR3 region: CASSTRQGARNEKLFF. The CDR3 bases are TGTGCCAGTAGTACGCGACAGGGGGCGCGTAACGAAAAACTGTTTTTT.

V and J are TRBV12-3 or TRBV12-4 and TRBJ2-7, with TRBD1 matching over 9 bases. The J segment lost 6 bases and the V segment lost 1 base, leaving 4 bases of the junction unmatched. CDR3 length equals 14 residues. For the CDR3, the DNA is TGTGCCAGCAGTTTAGGGACAGGGGTTGGCGAGCAGTACTTC. Translation gives CASSLGTGVGEQYF.

The gene calls are TRBV7-2 and TRBJ2-7, with D possibly TRBD1 on 5 matching bases. This CDR3 contains 13 residues. The V end was cut by 6 bases, the J end by 4 bases, with 13 bases between. Germline values: CDR1 SGHTA, CDR2 FQGNSA. The CDR3 sequence: CASSPSPGYEQYF. DNA of the CDR3: TGTGCCAGCAGTCCATCCCCAGGGTACGAGCAGTACTTC.

CDR3 DNA sequence: TGTGCCAGCAGTGGCACAGGGGGCCAGAACTATGGCTACACCTTC. This codes for CASSGTGGQNYGYTF. The V and J genes are TRBV12-3 or TRBV12-4 and TRBJ1-2; 9 positions match TRBD1. J was trimmed by 2 bases and V by 5 bases; bases with no gene match: 6. The CDR3 consists of 15 residues.

This clonotype occurred a few times. The rearrangement joins TRBV10-1 to TRBJ1-6; the D gene is possibly TRBD1 (5 bases). This CDR3 region has 15 residues. The V end was cut by 5 bases, the J end by 4 bases, with 12 bases between. Germline assignment: CDR1 WNHNN and CDR2 SYGVQD (reference sequence). The CDR3 sequence is CASSLTEPYNSPLHF. For the CDR3, the DNA is TGCGCCAGCAGTCTGACAGAACCTTATAATTCACCCCTCCACTTT.

This clonotype showed up just once. The rearrangement links TRBV10-3 to TRBJ1-6, with D perhaps matching TRBD1 (5 bases). The V gene lost 2 bases and the J gene lost 5 bases, with 13 bases spanning the gap. CDR3 size: 16 residues. Per the germline V gene, CDR1 is ENHRY and CDR2 is SYGVKD. CDR3 sequence reads: CAISEPGLRDNSPLHF. The CDR3 DNA is TGTGCCATCAGTGAGCCAGGGCTGAGGGATAATTCACCCCTCCACTTT.

The chain links TRBV15 to TRBJ2-7; no firm D call. There are 16 residues in the CDR3. The V and J ends lost 3 bases and 1 base respectively, with 16 bases between them. CDR1 is LNHNV, CDR2 YYDKDF, per germline (reference sequence). The CDR3 DNA reads TGTGCCACCAGCAGCCCCGAGGACGGGCAATCCTACGAGCAGTACTTC. This gives the protein CATSSPEDGQSYEQYF.

This clonotype was detected once. The gene calls are TRBV5-1 and TRBJ2-3; 8 bases agree with TRBD1. Germline CDR1 SGHRS, CDR2 YFSETQ. With 0 bases clipped from V and 2 bases from J, the junction kept 11 bases outside the gene matches. This CDR3 has 18 amino acids. CDR3 in DNA: TGCGCCAGCAGCTTGGGTACTTCAGGGGGCGCGGCCACAGATACGCAGTATTTT. This encodes CASSLGTSGGAATDTQYF. Full variable domain (rest looked up from reference TRBV5-1 and TRBJ2-3): KAGVTQTPRYLIKTRGQQVTLSCSPISGHRSVSWYQQTPGQGLQFLFEYFSETQRNKGNFPGRFSGRQFSNSRSEMNVSTLELGDSALYLCASSLGTSGGAATDTQYFGPGTRLTVL.